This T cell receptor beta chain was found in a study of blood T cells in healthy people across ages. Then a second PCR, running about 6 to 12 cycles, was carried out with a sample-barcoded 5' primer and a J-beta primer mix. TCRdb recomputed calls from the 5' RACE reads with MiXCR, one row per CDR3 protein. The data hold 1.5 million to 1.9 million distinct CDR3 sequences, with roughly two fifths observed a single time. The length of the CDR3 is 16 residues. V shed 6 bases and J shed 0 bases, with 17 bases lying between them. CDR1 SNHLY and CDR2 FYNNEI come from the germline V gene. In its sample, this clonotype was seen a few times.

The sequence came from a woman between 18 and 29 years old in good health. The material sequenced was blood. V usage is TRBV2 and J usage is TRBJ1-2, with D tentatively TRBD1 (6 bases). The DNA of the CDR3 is TGTGCCAGCAGAGAAACGGGACACAGCACTAACTATGGCTACACCTTC. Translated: CASRETGHSTNYGYTF.